This T cell receptor beta chain is drawn from a study of T-cell reconstitution after alpha-beta-depleted transplantation in children. The CDR3 covers 16 residues. The ends lost 2 bases at V and 7 bases at J; junction bases unmatched: 10. The germline V gene has CDR1 SGHTA and CDR2 FQGNSA. This clonotype was counted at least ten times. Unique molecular identifiers were incorporated when the TCRbeta library was constructed. TCRdb recomputed calls from the PCR reads with MiXCR, one row per CDR3 protein. The sample has roughly 500,000 distinct CDR3 sequences, 30% to 35% seen once. The sample consisted of PBMCs from the stem cell graft donor, taken from the stem cell graft. This clonotype was obtained from a human donor who donated a stem cell graft to a child with aplastic anemia. The chain has TRBV7-2 and TRBJ2-1; 8 bases are a match to TRBD2. CDR3 protein: CASSLRASGSYNEQFF. Written as DNA, the CDR3 is TGTGCCAGCAGCTTAAGGGCGAGCGGGAGCTATAATGAGCAGTTCTTC.